A single sample gave rise to the 10 T cell receptor beta chains below, sequenced in a study of radiation and T cells in renal cell carcinoma. Clones were read by immunoSEQ multiplex PCR, and TCRdb kept only the in-frame ones, dropping some. The table lists some 150,000 clones, about 88% of them singletons, with around a sixth in the top ten. This sample's time point: blood 4 weeks post-SBRT, at nephrectomy. Sample treatment: 15 Gy SBRT to primary tumor, nephrectomy 4 weeks later. Material: blood, obtained from a patient whose treatment included radiotherapy and nephrectomy. The receptors stem from a woman between 50 and 59 years old with renal cell carcinoma.

The chain is built from TRBV27 and TRBJ2-7, with D possibly being TRBD2 (6 bases). CDR1 is MNHEY and CDR2 is SMNVEV in the germline V gene (reference sequence). The CDR3 consists of 11 residues. With 11 bases removed from V and 2 bases from J, the gap between germline ends came to 10 bases. The CDR3 loop reads CASRRAYEQYF. For the CDR3, the DNA is TGTGCCTCCCGGAGGGCCTACGAGCAGTACTTC.

This clone was counted between two and nine times. This chain connects TRBV7-9 to TRBJ1-1, with D tentatively TRBD1 (6 bases). This CDR3 contains 14 residues. Germline lookup yields CDR1 SEHNR and CDR2 FQNEAQ (reference sequence). V was shortened by 2 bases and J by 3 bases, with 10 bases between the two germline ends. The CDR3 is CASSLQGRDTEAFF. Written as DNA, the CDR3 is TGTGCCAGCAGCTTACAGGGGAGGGACACTGAAGCTTTCTTT.

J is TRBJ1-6 and V is TRBV11-2, with D possibly matching TRBD1 (6 bases). Germline V gene lookup returns CDR1 SGHAT and CDR2 FQNNGV. The CDR3 runs 17 residues. V lost 5 bases and J lost 4, with 18 bases in between. The CDR3 region has the DNA TGTGCCAGCAGCCTGGAGGGGGGCAGGGCTTATAATTCACCCCTCCACTTT. It codes for CASSLEGGRAYNSPLHF.

The rearrangement uses TRBV9 and TRBJ1-2; D might be TRBD1 (5 bases). Trimming stripped 3 bases from V and 5 bases from J, with 14 bases between. CDR3 length: 14 amino acids. Germline CDR1 SGDLS, CDR2 YYNGEE. Written as DNA, the CDR3 is TGTGCCAGCAGCGGAAGGCAGGGAGTTTATGGCTACACCTTC. Translation: CASSGRQGVYGYTF.

The rearrangement joins TRBV7-2 to TRBJ2-2; D ambiguous. This CDR3 region has 16 residues. V was trimmed by 1 base and J by 6 bases, leaving 15 bases between them. The germline CDR1 and CDR2 sequences are SGHTA and FQGNSA. The CDR3 protein is CASSLGPGFQSGELFF. Written as DNA, the CDR3 is TGTGCCAGCAGCTTAGGCCCCGGGTTCCAGTCCGGGGAGCTGTTTTTT.

The chain couples TRBV28 to TRBJ1-5, with D unresolved. V was pared by 11 bases and J by 6 bases, with 11 bases between. The CDR3 is made up of 11 amino acids. The germline CDR1 and CDR2 sequences are MDHEN and SYDVKM. The CDR3 spells CASHKGQPQHF. The DNA of the CDR3 is TGTGCCTCCCATAAGGGTCAGCCCCAGCATTTT.

The CDR3 region is CASRQGGAGQPQHF. The DNA for the CDR3 is TGTGCCAGCAGACAGGGTGGGGCCGGTCAGCCCCAGCATTTT. The chain links TRBV28 to TRBJ1-5; D may be TRBD1 (6 bases). The CDR3 covers 14 residues. Germline loops: CDR1 MDHEN, CDR2 SYDVKM. Trimming shortened V by 6 bases and J by 6 bases, and 15 bases separated the two germline ends.

The V gene is TRBV28, the J gene TRBJ1-4; 7 bases match TRBD1. Germline loops: CDR1 MDHEN, CDR2 SYDVKM. V was pared by 5 bases and J by 2 bases, with 8 bases of the junction left unmatched. The CDR3 has 16 residues. The CDR3: CASSLKQGRTNEKLFF. CDR3 sequence (DNA): TGTGCCAGCAGTCTTAAACAGGGGAGGACTAATGAAAAACTGTTTTTT.

CDR3 sequence reads: CASSQVAGLSGNTIYF. The CDR3 nucleotides read TGTGCCAGCAGCCAAGTAGCCGGACTCTCTGGAAACACCATATATTTT. J is TRBJ1-3 and V is TRBV14; D is unresolved. Trimming cost V 1 base and J 0 bases, with 10 bases left between them. Germline-derived CDR1 and CDR2 are SGHDN and FVKESK. The CDR3 length is 16 residues.

In nucleotides, the CDR3 is TGTGCCAGCAGCATGATGAACGAGCAGTACTTC. Its translation: CASSMMNEQYF. V gene TRBV7-2 combines with J gene TRBJ2-7, with D unclear. V was trimmed by 5 bases and J by 5 bases, leaving 7 bases between them. This CDR3 region has 11 residues. Germline assignment: CDR1 SGHTA and CDR2 FQGNSA. The full variable domain, completed using reference TRBV7-2 and TRBJ2-7, is GAGVSQSPSNKVTEKGKDVELRCDPISGHTALYWYRQSLGQGLEFLIYFQGNSAPDKSGLPSDRFSAERTGGSVSTLTIQRTQQEDSAVYLCASSMMNEQYFGPGTRLTVT.